The sample holds a few counts of the clone carrying this T cell receptor beta chain. Its antigen remains unidentified. This sample was taken from a study of cytomegalovirus exposure and HLA in healthy donors. Overall study findings and caveats: Fewer N-insertions (relative to the 666-donor mean) were reportedly seen in an Asian-associated ancestry cluster in a later analysis. A later look showed TCR association rates differing by HLA locus, highest for DRB1 and lowest for HLA-C.

Primers for the PCR totalled 60 Vbeta and 13 Jbeta. The assay was immunoSEQ multiplex PCR, and TCRdb's table has in-frame clones only and misses some. The sample holds 150,000 to 200,000 clones, over 60% seen once. The CDR3 is 15 amino acids. CDR1 is SGHNT and CDR2 is YYREEE in the germline V gene (reference sequence). V lost 1 base to trimming and J lost 2 bases, with 10 bases between them. It was healthy bone marrow donors who served as donors. This TCR was sampled from a woman aged 25 to 39 in good health and CMV-seronegative. This chain connects TRBV5-4 to TRBJ1-5; D might be TRBD1 (5 bases). Material: PBMCs. CDR3 in amino acids: CASSLLGGGNQPQHF. In DNA form, the CDR3 reads TGTGCCAGCAGCTTGCTGGGGGGAGGCAATCAGCCCCAGCATTTT.